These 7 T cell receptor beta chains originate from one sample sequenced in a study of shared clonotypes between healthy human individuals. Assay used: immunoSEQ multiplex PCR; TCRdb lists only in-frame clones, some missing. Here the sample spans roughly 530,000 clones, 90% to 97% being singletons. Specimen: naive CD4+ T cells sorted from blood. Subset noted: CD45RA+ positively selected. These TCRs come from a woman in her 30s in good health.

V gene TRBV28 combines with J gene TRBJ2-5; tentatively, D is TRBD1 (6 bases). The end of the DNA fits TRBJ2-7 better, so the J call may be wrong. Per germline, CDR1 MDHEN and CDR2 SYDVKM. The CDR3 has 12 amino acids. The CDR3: CASTGTPYEQYF. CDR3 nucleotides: TGTGCCAGCACCGGGACACCCTACGAGCAGTACTTC.

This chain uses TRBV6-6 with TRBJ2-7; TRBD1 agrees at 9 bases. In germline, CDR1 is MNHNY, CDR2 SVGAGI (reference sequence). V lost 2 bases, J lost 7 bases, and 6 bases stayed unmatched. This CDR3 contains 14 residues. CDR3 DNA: TGTGCCAGCAGTTACCGGGACAGGGTAAGGGAGCAGTACTTC. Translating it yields CASSYRDRVREQYF.

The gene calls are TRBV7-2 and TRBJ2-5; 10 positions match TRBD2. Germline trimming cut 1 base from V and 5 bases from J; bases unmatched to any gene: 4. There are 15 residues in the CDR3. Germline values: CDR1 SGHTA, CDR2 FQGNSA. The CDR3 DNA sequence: TGTGCCAGCAGCTTAGTAGCGGGAGGTAGGGAGACCCAGTACTTC. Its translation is CASSLVAGGRETQYF. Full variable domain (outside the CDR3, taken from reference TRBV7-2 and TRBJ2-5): GAGVSQSPSNKVTEKGKDVELRCDPISGHTALYWYRQSLGQGLEFLIYFQGNSAPDKSGLPSDRFSAERTGGSVSTLTIQRTQQEDSAVYLCASSLVAGGRETQYFGPGTRLLVL.

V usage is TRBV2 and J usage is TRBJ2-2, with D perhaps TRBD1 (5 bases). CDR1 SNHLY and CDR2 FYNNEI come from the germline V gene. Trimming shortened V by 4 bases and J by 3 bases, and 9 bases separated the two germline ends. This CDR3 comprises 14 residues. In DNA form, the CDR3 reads TGTGCCAGCAGTGGAGAACAGGACACCGGGGAGCTGTTTTTT. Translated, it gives CASSGEQDTGELFF.

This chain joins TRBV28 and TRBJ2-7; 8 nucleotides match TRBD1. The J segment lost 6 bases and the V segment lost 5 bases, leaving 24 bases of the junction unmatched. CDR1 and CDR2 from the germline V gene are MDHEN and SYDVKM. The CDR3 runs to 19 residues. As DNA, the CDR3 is TGTGCCAGCAGTCCGCCCTTGGGCCAGGGGGCGACTTCCCCGTCCGAGCAGTACTTC. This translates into CASSPPLGQGATSPSEQYF.

The CDR3 spells CASRPQGIGANVLTF. As DNA, the CDR3 is TGTGCCAGCAGACCACAGGGGATTGGGGCCAACGTCCTGACTTTC. The rearrangement links TRBV25-1 to TRBJ2-6, with TRBD1 matching 7 bases. V gave up 6 bases and J gave up 3 bases; unmatched junction bases: 5. The CDR3 totals 15 residues. Germline V CDR1 and CDR2: MGHDK, SYGVNS.

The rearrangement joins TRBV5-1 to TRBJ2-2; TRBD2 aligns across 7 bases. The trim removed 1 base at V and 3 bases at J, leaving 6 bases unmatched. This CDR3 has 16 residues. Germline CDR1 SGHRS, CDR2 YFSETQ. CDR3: CASSLPSAGDTGELFF. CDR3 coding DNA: TGCGCCAGCAGCTTGCCGTCGGCGGGAGACACCGGGGAGCTGTTTTTT. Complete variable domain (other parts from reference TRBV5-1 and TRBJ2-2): KAGVTQTPRYLIKTRGQQVTLSCSPISGHRSVSWYQQTPGQGLQFLFEYFSETQRNKGNFPGRFSGRQFSNSRSEMNVSTLELGDSALYLCASSLPSAGDTGELFFGEGSRLTVL.